This T cell receptor beta chain was obtained from a study of blood T cell repertoires in COVID-19. The wider study: Researchers got acute and convalescent COVID-19 samples from the United States, Italy and Spain. T cells, B-cell-depleted T cells, or PBMCs supplied cDNA or gDNA.

CDR1 and CDR2 from the germline V gene are MGHDK and SYGVNS. CDR3 length: 15 residues. The junction had 7 bases not matched to a gene; V was cut back by 3 bases and J by 6 bases. This clone is a singleton in its sample. In the source study's methods: Amplification of reference gene primers was used by the study to estimate nucleated cell counts. The table came from immunoSEQ multiplex PCR; TCRdb's copy has only in-frame clones and leaves some out. The V and J calls and clone size are taken from that table; D and trimming were inferred from the DNA. Of approximately 110,000 clones in the sample, approximately 79% are singletons; the top ten hold 20% to 25%.

Sequencing was done on a sample of peripheral blood. The receptor was isolated from a man between 70 and 80 years old with active or convalescent COVID-19. The J gene is TRBJ1-4, the V gene TRBV25-1; TRBD1 matches 7 bases. The CDR3 DNA is TGTGCCAGCAGTGAGGGCGACAGGGAGGATGAAAAACTGTTTTTT. Amino acid sequence: CASSEGDREDEKLFF. The variable domain in full, with the rest retrieved from reference TRBV25-1 and TRBJ1-4, is EADIYQTPRYLVIGTGKKITLECSQTMGHDKMYWYQQDPGMELHLIHYSYGVNSTEKGDLSSESTVSRIRTEHFPLTLESARPSHTSQYLCASSEGDREDEKLFFGSGTQLSVL.